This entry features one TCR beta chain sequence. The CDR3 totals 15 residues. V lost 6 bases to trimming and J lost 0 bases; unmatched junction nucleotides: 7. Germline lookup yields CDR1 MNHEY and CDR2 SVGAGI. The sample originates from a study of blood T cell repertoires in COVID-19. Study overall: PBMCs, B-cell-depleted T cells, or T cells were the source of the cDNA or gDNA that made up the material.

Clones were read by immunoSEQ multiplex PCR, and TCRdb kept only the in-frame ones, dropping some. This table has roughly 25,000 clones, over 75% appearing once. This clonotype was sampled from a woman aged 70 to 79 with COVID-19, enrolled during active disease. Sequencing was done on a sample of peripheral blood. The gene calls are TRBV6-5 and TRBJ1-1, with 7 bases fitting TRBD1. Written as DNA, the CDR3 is TGTGCCAGCAGCTCGGGACAGCGAATGAACACTGAAGCTTTCTTT. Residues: CASSSGQRMNTEAFF.